A single sample gave rise to the 13 T cell receptor beta chains below, sequenced in a study of Ad26.COV2.S vaccination and SARS-CoV-2 variants. Treatment noted: roughly 18 received Ad26.COV2.S at low or high dose, single or two shots; 5 received placebo; per-sample allocation not given. Repertoires come from day 63 after the first vaccine or placebo injection. Measured with immunoSEQ multiplex PCR; TCRdb has only the in-frame clones, and not every one. This sample has approximately 350,000 clones, with around 87% found just once. The source was peripheral blood, collected in a trial of Ad26.COV2.S vaccine versus placebo. The receptors shown here come from a person between 18 and 59 years old who received the Ad26.COV2.S COVID-19 vaccine or a placebo.

V usage is TRBV19 and J usage is TRBJ2-7, with 9 bases aligning to TRBD1. The CDR3 covers 13 residues. J gave up 6 bases and V 6 bases, and 6 bases lay outside the gene matches. Germline V CDR1 and CDR2: LNHDA, SQIVND (reference sequence). CDR3 amino acids: CASRPGQGGEQYF. The DNA for the CDR3 is TGTGCCAGTAGACCGGGACAGGGAGGCGAGCAGTACTTC.

This rearrangement joins TRBV5-1 to TRBJ1-2; perhaps TRBD1 as D (6 bases). Between the trimmed V and J ends, which lost 4 bases and 5 bases, there was a span of 15 bases. Germline CDR1 reads SGHRS; CDR2 reads YFSETQ. The CDR3 is 14 residues long. Here the CDR3 DNA reads TGCGCCAGCAGCCGTACGACAGGAGCATATGGCTACACCTTC. It specifies CASSRTTGAYGYTF.

In its sample, this clone was seen once. CDR3 in amino acids: CASSRTTGTLSETQYF. The CDR3 DNA sequence: TGTGCCAGCAGCCGAACCACCGGGACACTCTCGGAGACCCAGTACTTC. The chain couples TRBV7-9 to TRBJ2-5, with D maybe TRBD1 (6 bases). V shed 5 bases and J shed 5 bases, with 21 bases lying between them. This CDR3 has 16 residues. Looked up from germline, CDR1 is SEHNR and CDR2 is FQNEAQ (reference sequence).

The chain is built from TRBV6-2 or TRBV6-3 and TRBJ1-2, with unresolved D. V was clipped by 2 bases and J by 2 bases, with 9 bases between them. From germline, CDR1 is MNHEY and CDR2 SVGEGT. This CDR3 comprises 14 residues. This CDR3 is CASSYLGGNYGYTF. In DNA form, the CDR3 reads TGTGCCAGCAGTTACCTCGGTGGAAACTATGGCTACACCTTC.

The chain recombines TRBV5-4 with TRBJ2-5; D remains ambiguous. The V end was cut by 1 base, the J end by 5 bases, with 9 bases between. The CDR3 has 13 amino acids. From germline, CDR1 is SGHNT and CDR2 YYREEE (reference sequence). The CDR3 DNA follows: TGTGCCAGCAGCTTGTGGGTTTCGGAGACCCAGTACTTC. Amino acid sequence: CASSLWVSETQYF.

The sample holds one count of this clone. The CDR3 reads CASSRIGAANYEQYF. The CDR3 DNA reads TGTGCCAGCAGCCGAATAGGCGCAGCCAACTACGAGCAGTACTTC. The chain has TRBV5-6 and TRBJ2-7; D unclear. V lost 4 bases and J lost 3, with 17 bases in between. Germline CDR1 reads SGHDT; CDR2 reads YYEEEE. The CDR3 is 15 residues long.

The CDR3 bases are TGTGCCAGCTCACCAGGGGTAGCCTACAATGAGCAGTTCTTC. Its protein is CASSPGVAYNEQFF. The chain links TRBV18 to TRBJ2-1, with no clear D. The CDR3 runs to 14 residues. Germline V gene sequence: CDR1 KGHSH, CDR2 LQKENI. With 2 bases removed from V and 2 bases from J, the gap between germline ends came to 7 bases. The full variable domain, completed using reference TRBV18 and TRBJ2-1, is NAGVMQNPRHLVRRRGQEARLRCSPMKGHSHVYWYRQLPEEGLKFMVYLQKENIIDESGMPKERFSAEFPKEGPSILRIQQVVRGDSAAYFCASSPGVAYNEQFFGPGTRLTVL.

This chain links TRBV19 with TRBJ2-1, with TRBD1 matching 8 bases. Germline trimming cut 5 bases from V and 7 bases from J; bases unmatched to any gene: 7. This CDR3 has 14 residues. CDR1 is LNHDA and CDR2 is SQIVND in the germline V gene (reference sequence). The CDR3 nucleotides are TGTGCCAGTAGTGTACTGACAGGGGCGAATGAGCAGTTCTTC. It codes for CASSVLTGANEQFF.

The rearrangement joins TRBV5-1 to TRBJ1-2; D remains ambiguous. V was shortened by 4 bases and J by 1 base, with 11 bases between the two germline ends. In germline, CDR1 is SGHRS, CDR2 YFSETQ. The CDR3 consists of 14 residues. The CDR3 DNA reads as TGCGCCAGCAGCCCAGGACTGCTTAACTATGGCTACACCTTC. It codes for CASSPGLLNYGYTF.

This clone appeared once. V and J are TRBV30 and TRBJ1-2, with D maybe TRBD1 (5 bases). The length of the CDR3 is 13 residues. V dropped 1 base and J dropped 0 bases, with 6 bases sitting between them. The germline V gene encodes CDR1 GTSNPN and CDR2 SVGIG (reference sequence). The CDR3, as DNA: TGTGCCTGGAGTGGACAGCCTAACTATGGCTACACCTTC. This sequence encodes CAWSGQPNYGYTF.

This chain uses TRBV27 with TRBJ2-7, with 14 bases identical to TRBD2. There are 18 residues in the CDR3. Trimming removed 2 bases from V and 7 bases from J; junction bases left unmatched: 13. Germline V gene data show CDR1 as MNHEY and CDR2 as SMNVEV (reference sequence). CDR3 region: CASSLGTSGGPGSGEQYF. The CDR3 DNA reads TGTGCCAGCAGTTTAGGGACTAGCGGGGGACCGGGGTCTGGGGAGCAGTACTTC.

The chain has TRBV19 and TRBJ2-1; 8 bases are shared with TRBD1. J lost 1 base, V lost 7 bases, and 6 bases had no gene match. The CDR3 has 15 residues. Germline-derived CDR1 and CDR2 are LNHDA and SQIVND (reference sequence). The CDR3 DNA reads TGTGCCAGTACCCTTCAGGGGGCTTCCTACAATGAGCAGTTCTTC. It encodes CASTLQGASYNEQFF. Full variable domain (missing parts from reference TRBV19 and TRBJ2-1): DGGITQSPKYLFRKEGQNVTLSCEQNLNHDAMYWYRQDPGQGLRLIYYSQIVNDFQKGDIAEGYSVSREKKESFPLTVTSAQKNPTAFYLCASTLQGASYNEQFFGPGTRLTVL.

The gene calls are TRBV18 and TRBJ2-7; the match to TRBD1 covers 11 bases. This CDR3 contains 16 residues. The V gene end was trimmed by 2 bases and the J gene end by 1 base; junction bases not matched to a gene: 4. Germline V gene data show CDR1 as KGHSH and CDR2 as LQKENI. The CDR3 loop is CASSPTGQGVSYEQYF. The CDR3 bases are TGTGCCAGCTCACCAACGGGACAGGGGGTATCCTACGAGCAGTACTTC.